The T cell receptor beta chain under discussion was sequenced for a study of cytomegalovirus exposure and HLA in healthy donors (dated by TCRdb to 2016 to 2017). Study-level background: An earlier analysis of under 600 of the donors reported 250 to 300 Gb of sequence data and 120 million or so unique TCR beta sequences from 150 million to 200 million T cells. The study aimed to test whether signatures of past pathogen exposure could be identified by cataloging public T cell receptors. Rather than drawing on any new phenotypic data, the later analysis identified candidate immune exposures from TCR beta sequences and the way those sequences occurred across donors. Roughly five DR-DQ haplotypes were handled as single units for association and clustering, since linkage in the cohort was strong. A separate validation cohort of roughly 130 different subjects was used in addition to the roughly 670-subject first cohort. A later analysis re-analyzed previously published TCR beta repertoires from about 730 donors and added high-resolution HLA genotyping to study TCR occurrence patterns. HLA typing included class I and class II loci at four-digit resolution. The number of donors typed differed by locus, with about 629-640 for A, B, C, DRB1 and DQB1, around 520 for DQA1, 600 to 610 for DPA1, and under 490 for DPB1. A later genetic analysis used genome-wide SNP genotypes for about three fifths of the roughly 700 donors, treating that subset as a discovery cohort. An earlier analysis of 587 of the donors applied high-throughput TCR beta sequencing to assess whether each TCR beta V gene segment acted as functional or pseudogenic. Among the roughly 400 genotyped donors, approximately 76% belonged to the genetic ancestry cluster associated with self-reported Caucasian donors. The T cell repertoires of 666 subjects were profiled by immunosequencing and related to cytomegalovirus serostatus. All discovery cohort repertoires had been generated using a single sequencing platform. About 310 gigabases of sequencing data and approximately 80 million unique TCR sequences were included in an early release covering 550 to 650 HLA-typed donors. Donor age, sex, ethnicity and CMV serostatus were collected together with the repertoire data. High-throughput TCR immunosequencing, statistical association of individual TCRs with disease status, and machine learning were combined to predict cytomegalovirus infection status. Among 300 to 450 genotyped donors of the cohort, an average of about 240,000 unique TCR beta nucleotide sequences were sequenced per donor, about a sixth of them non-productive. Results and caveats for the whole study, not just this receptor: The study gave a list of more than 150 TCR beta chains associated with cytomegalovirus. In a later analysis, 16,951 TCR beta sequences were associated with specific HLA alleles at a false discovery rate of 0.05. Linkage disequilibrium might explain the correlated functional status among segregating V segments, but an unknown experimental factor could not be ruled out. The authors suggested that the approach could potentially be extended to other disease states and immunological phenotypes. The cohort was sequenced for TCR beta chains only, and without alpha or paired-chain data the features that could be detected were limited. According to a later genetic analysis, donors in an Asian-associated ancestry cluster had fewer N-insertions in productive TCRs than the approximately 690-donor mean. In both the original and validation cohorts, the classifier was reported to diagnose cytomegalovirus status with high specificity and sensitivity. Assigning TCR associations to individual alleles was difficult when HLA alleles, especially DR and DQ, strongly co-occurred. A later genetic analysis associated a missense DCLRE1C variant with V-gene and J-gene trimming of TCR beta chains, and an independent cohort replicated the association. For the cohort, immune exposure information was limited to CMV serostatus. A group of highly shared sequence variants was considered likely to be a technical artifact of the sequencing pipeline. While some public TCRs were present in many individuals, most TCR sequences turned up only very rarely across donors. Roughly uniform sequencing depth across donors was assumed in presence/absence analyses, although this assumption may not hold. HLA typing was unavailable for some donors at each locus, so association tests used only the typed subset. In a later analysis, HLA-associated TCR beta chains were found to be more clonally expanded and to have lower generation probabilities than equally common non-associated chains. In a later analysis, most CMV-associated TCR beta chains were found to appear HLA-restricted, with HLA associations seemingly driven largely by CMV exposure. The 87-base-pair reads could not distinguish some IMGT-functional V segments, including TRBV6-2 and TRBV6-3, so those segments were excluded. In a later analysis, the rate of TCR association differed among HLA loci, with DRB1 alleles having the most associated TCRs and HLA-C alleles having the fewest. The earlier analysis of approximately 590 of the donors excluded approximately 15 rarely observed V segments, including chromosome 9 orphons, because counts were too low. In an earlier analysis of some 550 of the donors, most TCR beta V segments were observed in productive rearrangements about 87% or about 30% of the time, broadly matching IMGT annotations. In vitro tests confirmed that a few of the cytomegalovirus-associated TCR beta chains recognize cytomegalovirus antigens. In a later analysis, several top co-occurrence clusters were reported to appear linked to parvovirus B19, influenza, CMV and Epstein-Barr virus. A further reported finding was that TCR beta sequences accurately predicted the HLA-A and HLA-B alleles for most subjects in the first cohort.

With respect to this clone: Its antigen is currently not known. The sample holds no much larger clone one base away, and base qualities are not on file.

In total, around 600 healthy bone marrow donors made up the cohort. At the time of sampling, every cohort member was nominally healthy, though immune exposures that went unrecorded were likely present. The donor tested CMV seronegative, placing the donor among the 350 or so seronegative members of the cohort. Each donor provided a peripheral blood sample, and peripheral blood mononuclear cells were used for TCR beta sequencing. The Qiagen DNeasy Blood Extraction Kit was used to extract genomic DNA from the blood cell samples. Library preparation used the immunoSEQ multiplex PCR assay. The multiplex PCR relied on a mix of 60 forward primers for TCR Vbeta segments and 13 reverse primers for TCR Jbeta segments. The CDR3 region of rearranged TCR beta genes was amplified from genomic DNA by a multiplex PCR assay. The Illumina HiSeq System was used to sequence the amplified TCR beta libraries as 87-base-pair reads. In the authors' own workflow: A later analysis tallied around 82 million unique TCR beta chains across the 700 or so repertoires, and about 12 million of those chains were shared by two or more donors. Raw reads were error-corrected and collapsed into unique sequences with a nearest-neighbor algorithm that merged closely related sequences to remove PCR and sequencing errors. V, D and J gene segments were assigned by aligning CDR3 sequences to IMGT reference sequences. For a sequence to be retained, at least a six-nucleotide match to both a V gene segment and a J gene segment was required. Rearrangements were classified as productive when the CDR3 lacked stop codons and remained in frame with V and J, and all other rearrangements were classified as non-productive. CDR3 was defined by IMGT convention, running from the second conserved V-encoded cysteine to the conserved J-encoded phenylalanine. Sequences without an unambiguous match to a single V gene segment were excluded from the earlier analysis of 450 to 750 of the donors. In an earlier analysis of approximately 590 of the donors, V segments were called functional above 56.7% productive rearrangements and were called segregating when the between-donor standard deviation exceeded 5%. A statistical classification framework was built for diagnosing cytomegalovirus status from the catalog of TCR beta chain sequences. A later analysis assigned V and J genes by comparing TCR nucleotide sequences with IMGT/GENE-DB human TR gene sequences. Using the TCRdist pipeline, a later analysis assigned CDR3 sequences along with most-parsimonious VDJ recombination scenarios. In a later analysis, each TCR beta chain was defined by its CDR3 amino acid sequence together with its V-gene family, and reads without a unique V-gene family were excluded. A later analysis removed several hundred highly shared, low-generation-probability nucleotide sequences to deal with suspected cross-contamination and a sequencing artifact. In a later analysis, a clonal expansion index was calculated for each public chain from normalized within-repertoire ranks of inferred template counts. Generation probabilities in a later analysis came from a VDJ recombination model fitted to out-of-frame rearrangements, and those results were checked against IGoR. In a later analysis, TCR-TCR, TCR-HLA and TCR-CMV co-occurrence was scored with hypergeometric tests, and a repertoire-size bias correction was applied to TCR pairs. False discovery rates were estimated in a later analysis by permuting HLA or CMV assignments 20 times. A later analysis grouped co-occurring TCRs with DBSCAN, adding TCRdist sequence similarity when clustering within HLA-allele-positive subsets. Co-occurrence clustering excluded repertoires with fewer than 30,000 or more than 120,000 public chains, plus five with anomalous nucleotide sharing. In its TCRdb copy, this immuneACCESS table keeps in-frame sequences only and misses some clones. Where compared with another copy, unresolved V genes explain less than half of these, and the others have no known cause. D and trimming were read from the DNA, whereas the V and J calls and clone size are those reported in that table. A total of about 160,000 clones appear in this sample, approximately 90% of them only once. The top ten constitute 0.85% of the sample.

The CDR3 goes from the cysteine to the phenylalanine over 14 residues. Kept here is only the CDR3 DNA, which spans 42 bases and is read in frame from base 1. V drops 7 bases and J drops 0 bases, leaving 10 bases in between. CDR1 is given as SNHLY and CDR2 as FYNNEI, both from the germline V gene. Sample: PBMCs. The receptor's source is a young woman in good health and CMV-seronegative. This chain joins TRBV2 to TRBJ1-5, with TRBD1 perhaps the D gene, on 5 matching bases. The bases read TGTGCCAGCAATGCCAGGGCTAGCAATCAGCCCCAGCATTTT. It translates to CASNARASNQPQHF.